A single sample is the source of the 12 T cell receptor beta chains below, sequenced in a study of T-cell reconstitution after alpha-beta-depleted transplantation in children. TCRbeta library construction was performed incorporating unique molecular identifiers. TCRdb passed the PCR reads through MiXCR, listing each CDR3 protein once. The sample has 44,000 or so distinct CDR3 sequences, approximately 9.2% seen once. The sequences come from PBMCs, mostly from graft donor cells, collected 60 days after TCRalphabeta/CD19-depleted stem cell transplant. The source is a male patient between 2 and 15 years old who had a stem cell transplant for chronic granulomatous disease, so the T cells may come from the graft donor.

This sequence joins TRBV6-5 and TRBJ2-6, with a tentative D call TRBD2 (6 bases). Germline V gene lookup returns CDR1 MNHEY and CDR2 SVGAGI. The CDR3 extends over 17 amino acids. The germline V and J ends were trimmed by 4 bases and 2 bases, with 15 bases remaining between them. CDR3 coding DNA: TGTGCCAGCAGTTTGCTGGTGTGGGGGGCTGGGGCCAACGTCCTGACTTTC. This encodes CASSLLVWGAGANVLTF.

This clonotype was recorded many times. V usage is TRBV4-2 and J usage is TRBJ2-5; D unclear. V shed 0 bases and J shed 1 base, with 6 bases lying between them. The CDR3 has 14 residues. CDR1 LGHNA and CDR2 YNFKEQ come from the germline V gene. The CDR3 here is CASSQDGPQETQYF. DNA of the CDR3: TGTGCCAGCAGCCAAGATGGCCCCCAAGAGACCCAGTACTTC.

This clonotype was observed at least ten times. The CDR3 is CASSPTIGPTEAFF. The DNA of the CDR3 is TGTGCCAGCAGCCCCACGATAGGGCCGACTGAAGCTTTCTTT. This chain connects TRBV7-6 to TRBJ1-1; D is ambiguous. V lost 5 bases and J 5 bases, leaving 15 bases between the germline ends. The CDR3 totals 14 residues. CDR1 is SGHVS, CDR2 FNYEAQ, per germline.

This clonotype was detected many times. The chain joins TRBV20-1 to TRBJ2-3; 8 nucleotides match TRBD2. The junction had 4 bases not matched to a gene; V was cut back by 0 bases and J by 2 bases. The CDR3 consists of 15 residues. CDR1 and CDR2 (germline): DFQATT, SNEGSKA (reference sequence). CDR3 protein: CSARDQRGNTDTQYF. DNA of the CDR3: TGCAGTGCTAGAGATCAGCGGGGGAACACAGATACGCAGTATTTT.

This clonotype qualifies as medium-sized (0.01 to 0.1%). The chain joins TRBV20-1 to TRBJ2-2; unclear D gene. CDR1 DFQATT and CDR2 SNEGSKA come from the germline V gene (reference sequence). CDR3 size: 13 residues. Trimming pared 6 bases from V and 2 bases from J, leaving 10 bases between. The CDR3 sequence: CSAPTRNTGELFF. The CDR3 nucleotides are TGCAGTGCCCCGACTCGTAACACCGGGGAGCTGTTTTTT.

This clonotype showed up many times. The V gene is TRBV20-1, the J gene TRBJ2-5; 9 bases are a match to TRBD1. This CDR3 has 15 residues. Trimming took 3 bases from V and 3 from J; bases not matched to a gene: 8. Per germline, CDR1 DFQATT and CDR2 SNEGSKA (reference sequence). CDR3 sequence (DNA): TGCAGTGCTAGCCCCTACGGACAGGGGAAAGAGACCCAGTACTTC. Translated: CSASPYGQGKETQYF.

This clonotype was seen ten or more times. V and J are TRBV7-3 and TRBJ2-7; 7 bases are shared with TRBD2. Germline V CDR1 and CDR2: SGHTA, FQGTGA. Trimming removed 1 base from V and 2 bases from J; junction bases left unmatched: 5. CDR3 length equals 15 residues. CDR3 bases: TGTGCCAGCAGCTTAAATAGCGGGCCACCCTACGAGCAGTACTTC. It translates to CASSLNSGPPYEQYF.

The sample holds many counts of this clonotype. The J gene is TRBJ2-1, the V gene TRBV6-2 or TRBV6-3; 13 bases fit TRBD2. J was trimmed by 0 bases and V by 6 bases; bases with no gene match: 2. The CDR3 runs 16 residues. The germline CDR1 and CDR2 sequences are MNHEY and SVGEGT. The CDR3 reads CASRGLAGASYNEQFF. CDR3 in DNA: TGTGCCAGCAGAGGACTAGCGGGAGCCTCCTACAATGAGCAGTTCTTC.

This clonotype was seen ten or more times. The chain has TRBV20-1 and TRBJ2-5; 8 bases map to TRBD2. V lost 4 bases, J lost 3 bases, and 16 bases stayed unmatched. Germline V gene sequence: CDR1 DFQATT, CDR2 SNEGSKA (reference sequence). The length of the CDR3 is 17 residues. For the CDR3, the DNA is TGCAGTGCTACCCTCCTTGGGCGCGGGACTAGGGAAGAGACCCAGTACTTC. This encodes CSATLLGRGTREETQYF.

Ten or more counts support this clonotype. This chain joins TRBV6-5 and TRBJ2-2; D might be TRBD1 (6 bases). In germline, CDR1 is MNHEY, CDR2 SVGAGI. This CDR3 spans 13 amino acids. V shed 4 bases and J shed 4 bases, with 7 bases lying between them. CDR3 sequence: CASSFRGTGELFF. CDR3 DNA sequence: TGTGCCAGCAGTTTCAGGGGCACCGGGGAGCTGTTTTTT.

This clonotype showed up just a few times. The CDR3 region is CASSLGPGTVNQPQHF. As DNA, the CDR3 is TGTGCCAGCAGCCTAGGGCCTGGGACAGTTAATCAGCCCCAGCATTTT. The gene calls are TRBV7-9 and TRBJ1-5, with 7 bases lining up with TRBD1. J lost 4 bases, V lost 5 bases, and 11 bases had no gene match. Germline V gene lookup returns CDR1 SEHNR and CDR2 FQNEAQ (reference sequence). CDR3 size: 16 residues.

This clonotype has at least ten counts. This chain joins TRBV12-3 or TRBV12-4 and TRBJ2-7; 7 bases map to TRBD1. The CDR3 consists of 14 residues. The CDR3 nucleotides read TGTGCGACGCAAAAGCAGGGGGAGTCCTACGAGCAGTACTTC. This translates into CATQKQGESYEQYF.